One sample yielded the 23 T cell receptor beta chains listed below, sequenced in a study of regulatory T cells in long-lasting Graves disease. Time point indicated: newly diagnosed GD, antithyroid drugs for less than 3 months. Isolated PBMC RNA provided the starting material for the TCR library. Researchers made TCR beta libraries by using iRepertoire HTBI primers and running Arm-PCR on CDR3 regions. TCRdb fed the multiplex PCR reads into MiXCR, producing one record per CDR3 protein. The repertoire holds under 700,000 distinct CDR3 sequences, with about 16% as singletons. The sample also formed part of further work on T cells in Graves' hyperthyroidism and ophthalmopathy.

Specimen: peripheral blood mononuclear cells (PBMCs), collected at new diagnosis, from a patient treated with antithyroid drugs. The source is a woman between 40 and 65 years old with Graves disease.

This sequence joins TRBV15 and TRBJ1-5, with unresolved D. The V and J ends lost 3 bases and 5 bases respectively, with 8 bases between them. The CDR3 extends over 13 amino acids. Per germline, CDR1 LNHNV and CDR2 YYDKDF (reference sequence). The DNA of the CDR3 is TGTGCCACCAGCAGTCGCCTTTATCAGCCCCAGCATTTT. Protein product: CATSSRLYQPQHF.

The genes are TRBV9 and TRBJ1-4; 8 positions agree with TRBD1. With 0 bases clipped from V and 1 base from J, the junction kept 14 bases outside the gene matches. The CDR3 length is 20 residues. Germline-derived CDR1 and CDR2 are SGDLS and YYNGEE. The DNA of the CDR3 is TGTGCCAGCAGCGTAGCTGAATCTCCCAGGACAGGGAGAACTAATGAAAAACTGTTTTTT. This sequence encodes CASSVAESPRTGRTNEKLFF.

Only a few counts were recorded for this clonotype. The chain combines TRBV12-3 or TRBV12-4 with TRBJ2-1, with 14 bases lining up with TRBD2. The trim removed 0 bases at V and 7 bases at J, leaving 5 bases unmatched. The CDR3 runs 17 residues. CDR3 sequence reads: CASSLAGLAGVNNEQFF. Here the CDR3 DNA reads TGTGCCAGCAGTTTAGCGGGACTAGCGGGGGTGAATAATGAGCAGTTCTTC.

A few counts support this clonotype. The J gene is TRBJ1-2, the V gene TRBV19; 7 positions agree with TRBD1. Per germline, CDR1 LNHDA and CDR2 SQIVND (reference sequence). V shed 2 bases, J shed 3 bases, and the junction held 3 bases outside the gene matches. The CDR3 is 14 residues long. The CDR3 coding sequence is TGTGCCAGTAGTATATTGGGACAGTACTATGGCTACACCTTC. This encodes CASSILGQYYGYTF.

This clonotype was found many times. This chain uses TRBV2 with TRBJ2-2, with D unresolved. The CDR3 consists of 14 residues. Germline V gene sequence: CDR1 SNHLY, CDR2 FYNNEI. Trimming took 8 bases from V and 4 from J, leaving 14 bases between them. The chain's CDR3 is CASATEAATGELFF. DNA of the CDR3: TGTGCCAGCGCAACAGAGGCGGCCACCGGGGAGCTGTTTTTT.

CDR3 sequence reads: CSVVPSGGGFYEQYF. The CDR3 DNA reads TGCAGCGTTGTTCCCAGCGGGGGGGGATTCTACGAGCAGTACTTC. V usage is TRBV29-1 and J usage is TRBJ2-7, with 10 bases fitting TRBD2. V was pared by 4 bases and J by 3 bases, with 9 bases of the junction left unmatched. The CDR3 runs 15 residues. Germline assignment: CDR1 SQVTM and CDR2 ANQGSEA.

For the CDR3, the DNA is TGTGCCAGCAGTGAAGCGGGTTCACCCCTCCACTTT. As protein: CASSEAGSPLHF. This chain joins TRBV25-1 and TRBJ1-6; D uncertain. CDR3 length equals 12 residues. Trimming shortened V by 2 bases and J by 9 bases, and 5 bases separated the two germline ends. Germline V gives CDR1 MGHDK, CDR2 SYGVNS. The variable domain in full, completed from reference TRBV25-1 and TRBJ1-6, reads EADIYQTPRYLVIGTGKKITLECSQTMGHDKMYWYQQDPGMELHLIHYSYGVNSTEKGDLSSESTVSRIRTEHFPLTLESARPSHTSQYLCASSEAGSPLHFGNGTRLTVT.

This clonotype was detected a few times. The chain carries TRBV7-9 and TRBJ2-7; the D gene could be TRBD1 or TRBD2 (6 bases each). The CDR3 is 14 amino acids. Trimming pared 0 bases from V and 6 bases from J, leaving 12 bases between. CDR1 is SEHNR, CDR2 FQNEAQ, per germline (reference sequence). The CDR3 coding sequence is TGTGCCAGCAGCTTAGCGGGGGGCCATTTCGAGCAGTACTTC. It encodes CASSLAGGHFEQYF. Together with reference TRBV7-9 and TRBJ2-7, the CDR3 gives the full variable domain: DTGVSQNPRHKITKRGQNVTFRCDPISEHNRLYWYRQTLGQGPEFLTYFQNEAQLEKSRLLSDRFSAERPKGSFSTLEIQRTEQGDSAMYLCASSLAGGHFEQYFGPGTRLTVT.

In nucleotides, the CDR3 is TGTGCCAGCAGTTACACAGGGGGCCTCACTGAAGCTTTCTTT. It translates to CASSYTGGLTEAFF. The V and J genes are TRBV12-3 or TRBV12-4 and TRBJ1-1; the match to TRBD1 covers 9 bases. The CDR3 is 14 amino acids. The ends lost 4 bases at V and 4 bases at J; junction bases unmatched: 4.

CDR3 nucleotides: TGCGCCAGCAGCTTCGAATTGGGGCCTAATCAGCCCCAGCATTTT. This gives the protein CASSFELGPNQPQHF. This chain uses TRBV4-1 with TRBJ1-5, with D perhaps matching TRBD1 (5 bases). V was pared by 5 bases and J by 4 bases, with 15 bases between. Germline CDR1 MGHRA, CDR2 YSYEKL. The CDR3 loop spans 15 amino acids.

This clonotype was found many times. This chain links TRBV4-1 with TRBJ2-1; 9 bases are shared with TRBD1. The CDR3 spans 17 residues. With V trimmed by 1 base and J by 1 base, 5 bases remained unmatched. Germline CDR1 is MGHRA and CDR2 is YSYEKL. CDR3 bases: TGCGCCAGCAGCCAAGTGACAGGGGGAAATTCCTACAATGAGCAGTTCTTC. Its protein is CASSQVTGGNSYNEQFF.

This clonotype was observed at least ten times. The chain employs TRBV6-5 and TRBJ1-1; TRBD1 might be the D (6 bases). CDR1 MNHEY and CDR2 SVGAGI come from the germline V gene. This CDR3 is 16 amino acids long. V lost 0 bases, J lost 4 bases, and 15 bases lay in between. CDR3 bases: TGTGCCAGCAGTTACTCAGGAGGACAGTTCGGCACTGAAGCTTTCTTT. It translates to CASSYSGGQFGTEAFF.

This chain uses TRBV28 with TRBJ1-5; D unclear. V lost 6 bases and J 5 bases, leaving 20 bases between the germline ends. This CDR3 comprises 16 residues. CDR1 and CDR2 from the germline V gene are MDHEN and SYDVKM. The CDR3 loop is CASSPRAGPGHQPQHF. The CDR3 nucleotides are TGTGCCAGCAGCCCGCGGGCAGGCCCAGGCCATCAGCCCCAGCATTTT.

This clonotype was picked up many times. The chain joins TRBV20-1 to TRBJ2-7; 7 nucleotides agree with TRBD1. The CDR3 is 14 amino acids. The ends lost 6 bases at V and 2 bases at J; junction bases unmatched: 10. CDR1 and CDR2 (germline): DFQATT, SNEGSKA (reference sequence). The CDR3 sequence is CSALGTDTTYEQYF. DNA of the CDR3: TGCAGTGCCCTCGGGACAGACACTACCTACGAGCAGTACTTC.

This clonotype has ten or more counts. The rearrangement links TRBV15 to TRBJ2-3; the match to TRBD2 covers 8 bases. From germline, CDR1 is LNHNV and CDR2 YYDKDF (reference sequence). The CDR3 contains 18 residues. Trimming took 0 bases from V and 2 from J; bases not matched to a gene: 10. The DNA for the CDR3 is TGTGCCACCAGCAGAGATAGAGGGCGGGGGGCCCTCACAGATACGCAGTATTTT. Its translation: CATSRDRGRGALTDTQYF.

This clonotype was seen many times. The V gene is TRBV12-3 or TRBV12-4, the J gene TRBJ1-5, with D possibly TRBD1 on 5 matching bases. V was cut by 4 bases and J by 6 bases, with 10 bases left in between. This CDR3 contains 13 residues. The CDR3 loop is CASSWKGSQPQHF. In nucleotides, the CDR3 is TGTGCCAGCAGTTGGAAGGGGTCTCAGCCCCAGCATTTT.

V and J are TRBV6-9 and TRBJ1-5, with D maybe TRBD1 (5 bases). The CDR3 has 13 residues. Germline lookup yields CDR1 MNHGY and CDR2 SVAAGI. V was cut by 4 bases and J by 6 bases, with 10 bases left in between. CDR3 protein: CASSSGATQPQHF. The CDR3 DNA reads as TGTGCCAGCAGTTCCGGGGCAACTCAGCCCCAGCATTTT.

The chain carries TRBV5-5 and TRBJ2-2, with D uncertain. Between the trimmed V and J ends, which lost 0 bases and 7 bases, there was a span of 10 bases. Germline CDR1 is SGHKS and CDR2 is YYEKEE (reference sequence). There are 14 residues in the CDR3. The CDR3 bases are TGTGCCAGCAGCTTGGTCCCAGTCGGCGGGGAGCTGTTTTTT. Translating it yields CASSLVPVGGELFF.

The chain links TRBV19 to TRBJ1-5; D is ambiguous. V lost 6 bases and J lost 3, with 15 bases in between. This CDR3 has 15 residues. CDR1 is LNHDA and CDR2 is SQIVND in the germline V gene (reference sequence). CDR3 sequence (DNA): TGTGCCAGTAGCCAAGCCAGGATTGCCAATCAGCCCCAGCATTTT. Translating it yields CASSQARIANQPQHF. The full variable domain, with the rest looked up from reference TRBV19 and TRBJ1-5, is DGGITQSPKYLFRKEGQNVTLSCEQNLNHDAMYWYRQDPGQGLRLIYYSQIVNDFQKGDIAEGYSVSREKKESFPLTVTSAQKNPTAFYLCASSQARIANQPQHFGDGTRLSIL.

Concerning this clonotype: It may be a read error: a sequence one base away is much more abundant. The chain is built from TRBV15 and TRBJ1-6; no definite D call. The germline gives CDR1 LNHNV, CDR2 YYDKDF (reference sequence). The CDR3 totals 17 residues. CDR3 amino acids: CAASREVRNSKNSPLHF. CDR3 DNA sequence: TGTGCCGCCAGCAGAGAGGTCAGGAACAGCAAAAATTCACCCCTCCACTTT. Full variable domain (rest looked up from reference TRBV15 and TRBJ1-6): DAMVIQNPRYQVTQFGKPVTLSCSQTLNHNVMYWYQQKSSQAPKLLFHYYDKDFNNEADTPDNFQSRRPNTSFCFLDIRSPGLGDTAMYLCAASREVRNSKNSPLHFGNGTRLTVT.

The chain carries TRBV27 and TRBJ2-4; a weak D match, TRBD1 (6 bases). The V and J ends lost 5 bases and 6 bases respectively, with 14 bases between them. Looked up from germline, CDR1 is MNHEY and CDR2 is SMNVEV (reference sequence). This CDR3 spans 14 amino acids. CDR3 region: CASSEYRDGNIQYF. CDR3 nucleotide sequence: TGTGCCAGCAGTGAATACAGGGATGGAAACATTCAGTACTTC.

This clonotype was seen a handful of times. This sequence may be a read error, since a much larger clone differs from it by one base. The chain uses TRBV28 and TRBJ1-2, with 7 bases lining up with TRBD1. The CDR3 has 13 residues. CDR1 and CDR2 (germline): MDHEN, SYDVKM. CDR3 sequence reads: CACSVQGGGGYTF. The DNA of the CDR3 is TGTGCCTGCAGTGTACAGGGAGGGGGCGGCTACACCTTC.

There are many counts of this clonotype. The chain has TRBV30 and TRBJ1-1, with D unclear. The CDR3 loop spans 12 amino acids. Germline values: CDR1 GTSNPN, CDR2 SVGIG (reference sequence). V was shortened by 4 bases and J by 4 bases, with 10 bases between the two germline ends. As DNA, the CDR3 is TGTGCCTGGAACCAACCGGGCACTGAAGCTTTCTTT. Its protein product is CAWNQPGTEAFF.